This passage covers 32 T cell receptor beta chains from one sample sequenced in a study of metastatic and nonmetastatic thyroid tumors. Thyroid surgery was performed in patients who had received no treatment beforehand. MiXCR reprocessed the PCR reads for TCRdb. This table has roughly 12,000 clones, about 21% appearing once. The sequenced sample consisted of adjacent normal tissue. Receptors were obtained from a female donor with papillary thyroid cancer or a benign thyroid nodule (not recorded which). Some clones in this sample may be carry-over from other donors' samples.

By sample share, this clone is medium-sized. The chain uses TRBV12-3 or TRBV12-4 and TRBJ2-2; 10 nucleotides agree with TRBD1. The V and J ends lost 5 bases and 7 bases, in that order; junction bases with no gene match: 4. CDR3 length equals 14 residues. As DNA, the CDR3 is TGTGCCAGCAGTGACAGGGGGCGTGTCGGGGAGCTGTTTTTT. Translated, it gives CASSDRGRVGELFF.

The chain couples TRBV20-1 to TRBJ1-2; TRBD1 aligns across 11 bases. J gave up 2 bases and V 4 bases, and 3 bases lay outside the gene matches. The CDR3 is 14 residues long. CDR1 and CDR2 (germline): DFQATT, SNEGSKA (reference sequence). The CDR3 loop reads CSATRDRGNYGYTF. CDR3 nucleotides: TGCAGTGCTACCCGGGACAGGGGGAACTATGGCTACACCTTC.

The chain recombines TRBV19 with TRBJ1-2, with a possible D match to TRBD1 (6 bases). Germline-derived CDR1 and CDR2 are LNHDA and SQIVND (reference sequence). The CDR3 consists of 15 residues. The V end lost 4 bases, the J end lost 4 bases, and 16 bases lay between the germline ends. As DNA, the CDR3 is TGTGCCAGTAGTACACAGGGTCTATTGGGCTATGGCTACACCTTC. It translates to CASSTQGLLGYGYTF.

This clone was counted many times. Being one base from a much bigger clone, this may be a read error. The chain joins TRBV24-1 to TRBJ2-7, with a weak D call TRBD1 (6 bases). CDR3 length: 13 residues. The germline CDR1 and CDR2 sequences are KGHDR and SFDVKD. With 3 bases removed from V and 9 bases from J, the gap between germline ends came to 14 bases. The chain's CDR3 is CATSDLEGVRQYF. The CDR3 nucleotides read TGTGCCACCAGTGATCTCGAGGGGGTGAGGCAGTACTTC.

In its sample, this clone is large (0.1 to 1%). This sequence joins TRBV6-1 and TRBJ2-1; D remains ambiguous. The CDR3 is 14 residues long. Germline values: CDR1 MNHNS, CDR2 SASEGT. V lost 8 bases and J lost 9, with 20 bases in between. CDR3 region: CASSPAPYTSEQFF. The DNA for the CDR3 is TGTGCCAGCTCCCCGGCCCCCTACACCAGTGAGCAGTTCTTC.

The chain employs TRBV10-1 and TRBJ2-3; TRBD2 is a possible D gene (6 bases). The CDR3 covers 16 residues. Germline lookup yields CDR1 WNHNN and CDR2 SYGVQD (reference sequence). V lost 0 bases and J lost 8, with 18 bases in between. In DNA, the CDR3 is TGCGCCAGCAGTGAGTCCGGAGGGACCCAGCAGGCTACGCAGTATTTT. It specifies CASSESGGTQQATQYF.

This clone was seen at least ten times. Just one base apart from a much larger clone, this may be a read error. At the DNA level, this CDR3 is encoded by other sequences in the same sample as well. The chain has TRBV10-3 and TRBJ2-7; D may correspond to TRBD1 or TRBD2 (5 bases each). Per the germline V gene, CDR1 is ENHRY and CDR2 is SYGVKD. The CDR3 extends over 15 amino acids. Trimming removed 5 bases at V and 3 bases at J, with 17 bases between. The CDR3 sequence is CAISTPGQGIYEQYF. CDR3 bases: TGTGCCATCAGTACACCGGGGCAGGGTATCTACGAGCAGTACTTC.

In this sample, this clone is medium-sized. The chain links TRBV7-2 to TRBJ1-2; no reliable D call. The germline CDR1 and CDR2 sequences are SGHTA and FQGNSA. The length of the CDR3 is 12 residues. The V and J ends lost 5 bases and 2 bases respectively, with 6 bases between them. The CDR3 reads CASSPRNYGYTF. The CDR3 nucleotides are TGTGCCAGCAGCCCCCGAAACTATGGCTACACCTTC. The entire variable domain, with the rest obtained from reference TRBV7-2 and TRBJ1-2, is as follows: GAGVSQSPSNKVTEKGKDVELRCDPISGHTALYWYRQSLGQGLEFLIYFQGNSAPDKSGLPSDRFSAERTGGSVSTLTIQRTQQEDSAVYLCASSPRNYGYTFGSGTRLTVV.

This clone was seen ten or more times. The V gene is TRBV12-3 or TRBV12-4, the J gene TRBJ2-2; TRBD2 aligns across 10 bases. CDR3 length: 14 amino acids. J gave up 8 bases and V 6 bases, and 6 bases lay outside the gene matches. The CDR3 coding sequence is TGTGCCAGCAGAACAGCGGGGGGGGGGGGGGAGCTGTTTTTT. Translation: CASRTAGGGGELFF.

This clone was recorded at least ten times. V and J are TRBV20-1 and TRBJ2-5, with a tentative D call TRBD1 (6 bases). CDR1 is DFQATT and CDR2 is SNEGSKA in the germline V gene (reference sequence). The CDR3 loop spans 15 amino acids. V dropped 0 bases and J dropped 1 base, with 12 bases sitting between them. This CDR3 reads CSARDSGRGQETQYF. In DNA, the CDR3 is TGCAGTGCTAGAGATTCCGGCAGGGGCCAAGAGACCCAGTACTTC.

A few counts support this clone. The rearrangement joins TRBV20-1 to TRBJ2-7, with a tentative D call TRBD1 (6 bases). This CDR3 is 13 amino acids long. The V gene's germline CDR1 is DFQATT and CDR2 SNEGSKA (reference sequence). V lost 3 bases to trimming and J lost 6 bases, with 15 bases between them. This CDR3 is CSASSDRCTEQYF. As DNA, the CDR3 is TGCAGTGCTAGTAGTGACAGGTGTACCGAGCAGTACTTC.

There are many counts of this clone. The chain links TRBV5-1 to TRBJ1-1, with a possible D match to TRBD1 (6 bases). The germline CDR1 and CDR2 sequences are SGHRS and YFSETQ. Trimming left V 2 bases short and J 2 bases short, with 16 bases between. The CDR3 runs to 16 residues. The CDR3 DNA reads as TGCGCCAGCAGCTTAGGCGCAATACAGGGAAACACTGAAGCTTTCTTT. Translating gives CASSLGAIQGNTEAFF.

This clone showed up just a few times. CDR3 nucleotide sequence: TGTGCCAGCAAGGTGCCAGGGGGCTTCACCGGGGAGCTGTTTTTT. This sequence encodes CASKVPGGFTGELFF. V is TRBV6-1 and J is TRBJ2-2, with TRBD1 identical over 8 bases. V shed 7 bases and J 4 bases; nucleotides not matched to a gene: 8. The CDR3 covers 15 residues. Germline V gene lookup returns CDR1 MNHNS and CDR2 SASEGT.

V usage is TRBV11-2 and J usage is TRBJ2-3, with 7 bases fitting TRBD2. This CDR3 is 16 amino acids long. Per the germline V gene, CDR1 is SGHAT and CDR2 is FQNNGV. V lost 5 bases, J lost 1 base, and 9 bases stayed unmatched. For the CDR3, the DNA is TGTGCCAGCAGCGCCCACGGCAGCGGGGGCACAGATACGCAGTATTTT. Encoded protein: CASSAHGSGGTDTQYF.

This clone is medium-sized in the sample. V is TRBV19 and J is TRBJ1-2; D unclear. Germline-derived CDR1 and CDR2 are LNHDA and SQIVND (reference sequence). Trimming removed 4 bases from V and 3 bases from J, with 9 bases in between. The CDR3 runs 13 residues. In nucleotides, the CDR3 is TGTGCCAGTAGTACGATTCAAGACTATGGCTACACCTTC. Protein sequence: CASSTIQDYGYTF.

This clone came up once. The J gene is TRBJ2-7, the V gene TRBV6-2 or TRBV6-3, with D unclear. CDR3 length: 12 residues. The germline gives CDR1 MNHEY, CDR2 SVGEGT. V lost 7 bases and J 5 bases, leaving 12 bases between the germline ends. CDR3 in amino acids: CASTNRLHEQYF. Here the CDR3 DNA reads TGTGCCAGCACCAACCGGCTCCACGAGCAGTACTTC.

Many counts were recorded for this clone. The genes are TRBV13 and TRBJ1-4; TRBD1 might be the D (5 bases). There are 15 residues in the CDR3. V lost 5 bases to trimming and J lost 8 bases, with 18 bases between them. CDR1 is PRHDT and CDR2 is FYEKMQ in the germline V gene (reference sequence). Here the CDR3 reads CASSPRARVGEKLFF. In DNA, the CDR3 is TGTGCCAGCAGCCCAAGGGCCAGGGTCGGCGAAAAACTGTTTTTT.

This clone was seen many times. The chain employs TRBV20-1 and TRBJ2-3; 12 positions agree with TRBD2. Germline CDR1 DFQATT, CDR2 SNEGSKA (reference sequence). After removal of 6 bases from V and 4 bases from J, the junction contained 2 bases not matched to a gene. This CDR3 has 13 residues. CDR3 sequence: CSATSGSSDTQYF. The CDR3 DNA sequence: TGCAGTGCGACTAGCGGGAGCTCAGATACGCAGTATTTT.

In its sample, this clone was seen a few times. Germline is not matched at one junction end, which may reflect a read error. V is TRBV12-3 or TRBV12-4 and J is TRBJ2-5; 9 nucleotides line up with TRBD1. This CDR3 region has 14 residues. For the CDR3, the DNA is TGTGCCAGTAGGACACAGGGGGCCGAGGAGACCCGGTACTTC. It yields the protein CASRTQGAEETRYF.

The chain has TRBV6-1 and TRBJ2-7, with TRBD1 matching 9 bases. This CDR3 has 12 amino acids. Germline V gene sequence: CDR1 MNHNS, CDR2 SASEGT. With V trimmed by 7 bases and J by 6 bases, 4 bases remained unmatched. CDR3 nucleotide sequence: TGTGCCAGCATAGGGACAGGGTTCGAGCAGTACTTC. Residues: CASIGTGFEQYF.

A word on this clone: This CDR3 fails to terminate in the conserved phenylalanine or tryptophan, so it likely reflects a read error. No DNA is shown, since the ends of the CDR3 on it are uncertain; the CDR3 is the one TCRdb lists. The chain uses TRBV28 and TRBJ1-1; the D call in the table, TRBD1, was not verified against the DNA. Germline CDR1 reads MDHEN; CDR2 reads SYDVKM. Both ends counted, the CDR3 spans 14 residues. The CDR3 sequence is CASSETGEGTESFM.

This clone was seen repeatedly, ten times or more. The rearrangement links TRBV20-1 to TRBJ2-7; the D is unclear. From germline, CDR1 is DFQATT and CDR2 SNEGSKA (reference sequence). Trimming removed 4 bases from V and 7 bases from J, with 11 bases in between. The CDR3 is 11 amino acids. The CDR3 here is CSANIADEQYF. CDR3 DNA sequence: TGCAGTGCTAACATAGCCGATGAGCAGTACTTC.

The rearrangement links TRBV7-8 to TRBJ2-7; 10 bases match TRBD2. CDR1 and CDR2 (germline): SGHVS, FQNEAQ. Germline trimming cut 1 base from V and 0 bases from J; bases unmatched to any gene: 6. This CDR3 is 17 amino acids long. The CDR3 here is CASSLGSGGVSSYEQYF. The CDR3 bases are TGTGCCAGCAGCTTAGGAAGCGGGGGGGTAAGCTCCTACGAGCAGTACTTC.

As regards this clone: This CDR3 fails to terminate in the conserved phenylalanine or tryptophan, so it likely reflects a read error. The genes are TRBV11-3 and TRBJ1-2; 10 bases line up with TRBD1. Germline CDR1 SGHNT, CDR2 YENEEA. The CDR3 spans 15 residues. J gave up 8 bases and V 8 bases, and 14 bases lay outside the gene matches. CDR3 nucleotides: TGTGCCAGCTATAAAAAGGGGACAGGGGTCGACGGCTACACCCTC. Translation gives CASYKKGTGVDGYTL.

This clone was counted ten times or more. This may be a read error, as it is one base from a much larger clone. The V call is TRBV7-3, the J call TRBJ2-1, with 9 nucleotides matching TRBD2. Per the germline V gene, CDR1 is SGHTA and CDR2 is FQGTGA. After removal of 1 base from V and 10 bases from J, the junction contained 8 bases not matched to a gene. There are 15 residues in the CDR3. This chain's CDR3 is CASSLRLAGRNEQFF. Written as DNA, the CDR3 is TGTGCCAGCAGCTTAAGGCTAGCGGGGAGAAACGAGCAGTTCTTC.

This clone was detected only a few times. The chain uses TRBV6-1 and TRBJ2-1; a possible D gene is TRBD1 (5 bases). CDR3 length: 15 residues. Per the germline V gene, CDR1 is MNHNS and CDR2 is SASEGT. Trimming took off 7 bases at V and 2 bases at J, with 15 bases between the two ends. The CDR3 sequence is CASIVSGAAYNEQFF. The CDR3 DNA follows: TGTGCCAGCATTGTCTCTGGGGCAGCCTACAATGAGCAGTTCTTC.

Points on this clone: The sample carries other DNA sequences with the same CDR3. The CDR3 sequence is CASSYSAGNISPLHF. The DNA of the CDR3 is TGTGCCAGCAGTTACTCGGCGGGCAATATCTCACCCCTCCACTTT. The gene calls are TRBV6-2 or TRBV6-3 and TRBJ1-6; D is uncertain. Trimming pared 0 bases from V and 10 bases from J, leaving 13 bases between. The CDR3 has 15 amino acids. Germline V lookup: CDR1 MNHEY, CDR2 SVGEGT.

This clone was found a few times. The chain uses TRBV12-3 or TRBV12-4 and TRBJ1-6; no clear D. V was clipped by 6 bases and J by 10 bases, with 16 bases between them. CDR3 length equals 14 residues. As DNA, the CDR3 is TGTGCCAGCAGAATATGGGTGGGCATATCACCCCTCCACTTT. Its protein is CASRIWVGISPLHF.

This clone showed up many times. V usage is TRBV5-5 and J usage is TRBJ1-1, with 10 bases identical to TRBD1. Losses at the gene ends were 4 bases for V and 0 bases for J; bases not matched to a gene: 6. Germline CDR1 is SGHKS and CDR2 is YYEKEE (reference sequence). The CDR3 runs to 16 residues. In DNA form, the CDR3 reads TGTGCCAGCAGCCCGAGACAGGGGGCGTTGAACACTGAAGCTTTCTTT. Its protein is CASSPRQGALNTEAFF. Full variable domain (missing parts from reference TRBV5-5 and TRBJ1-1): DAGVTQSPTHLIKTRGQQVTLRCSPISGHKSVSWYQQVLGQGPQFIFQYYEKEERGRGNFPDRFSARQFPNYSSELNVNALLLGDSALYLCASSPRQGALNTEAFFGQGTRLTVV.

This clone was seen ten or more times. The rearrangement joins TRBV30 to TRBJ2-3, with D unresolved. V was clipped by 0 bases and J by 4 bases, with 11 bases between them. Germline CDR1 is GTSNPN and CDR2 is SVGIG (reference sequence). The CDR3 length is 14 residues. The CDR3 DNA sequence: TGTGCCTGGAGTGTTAGTGACTTCGCAGATACGCAGTATTTT. Protein sequence: CAWSVSDFADTQYF.

This clone has at least ten counts. The chain couples TRBV20-1 to TRBJ2-1; 8 bases agree with TRBD2. The J segment lost 3 bases and the V segment lost 3 bases, leaving 10 bases of the junction unmatched. Germline V lookup: CDR1 DFQATT, CDR2 SNEGSKA (reference sequence). The CDR3 contains 16 residues. The CDR3 region has the DNA TGCAGTGCTAGGACGGCGGGAGGTATAGGCTACAATGAGCAGTTCTTC. This codes for CSARTAGGIGYNEQFF.

By share, this clone ranks as medium-sized. V usage is TRBV6-5 and J usage is TRBJ2-1; no firm D call. The CDR3 contains 15 residues. Trimming pared 0 bases from V and 6 bases from J, leaving 12 bases between. Looked up from germline, CDR1 is MNHEY and CDR2 is SVGAGI. CDR3 in DNA: TGTGCCAGCAGTTACTCTAGGATTCGCAGCAATGAGCAGTTCTTC. It specifies CASSYSRIRSNEQFF.